This entry is about one TCR beta chain. Its antigen is not known. These data are taken from a study of OX40 agonist ivuxolimab in advanced cancers. Study-wide results and limits: CD8+ T cells (on average) carried more expanded clones than CD4+ T cells.

TCRdb's copy holds only in-frame clones and misses some; the assay was immunoSEQ multiplex PCR. The repertoire includes around 12,000 clones, about 87% of them detected once, and around 49% sits in the top ten. This clonotype originated in an adult with an advanced solid tumor such as melanoma, head and neck, liver or kidney cancer. The sample here was CD4+ or CD8+ T cells sorted from blood, taken in a trial of the OX40 agonist ivuxolimab.

The CDR3 is CASSHASPVRPGLINEQFF. In nucleotides, the CDR3 is TGTGCCAGCAGCCACGCCAGTCCCGTCCGCCCAGGACTTATCAATGAGCAGTTCTTC. The chain combines TRBV7-9 with TRBJ2-1; a possible D gene is TRBD2 (5 bases). V shed 5 bases and J shed 6 bases, with 29 bases lying between them. The CDR3 sequence is 19 residues long. Per germline, CDR1 SEHNR and CDR2 FQNEAQ (reference sequence). The whole variable domain, filled in from reference TRBV7-9 and TRBJ2-1, reads DTGVSQNPRHKITKRGQNVTFRCDPISEHNRLYWYRQTLGQGPEFLTYFQNEAQLEKSRLLSDRFSAERPKGSFSTLEIQRTEQGDSAMYLCASSHASPVRPGLINEQFFGPGTRLTVL.